Relative to its sample, the clone carrying this TCR beta chain is medium-sized. The record originates from a study of circulating CD8 cells and anti-PD-1 response in melanoma. Germline V gene lookup returns CDR1 GTSNPN and CDR2 SVGIG (reference sequence). V gave up 0 bases and J gave up 3 bases; unmatched junction bases: 4. The CDR3 has 15 amino acids. Using about 15 ng of total RNA, TCR libraries were made with the QIAseq Immune Repertoire TCR panel. In TCRdb, the reads were re-called with MiXCR into one record per CDR3 protein. The data show over 550 distinct CDR3 sequences, roughly 9.8% seen once. Sorting of live CD3+CD8+TCRalphabeta+ cells by PD-1 and/or TIGIT gave four subsets.

The starting material was CD8+ T cells from PBMCs, obtained at baseline or after one month of anti-PD-1 therapy (not recorded which). The gene calls are TRBV30 and TRBJ2-3; 9 nucleotides agree with TRBD1. The receptor was derived from a human donor with melanoma. The CDR3 loop is CAWSVGTGSTDTQYF. DNA for the CDR3: TGTGCCTGGAGTGTAGGGACAGGGAGTACAGATACGCAGTATTTT.